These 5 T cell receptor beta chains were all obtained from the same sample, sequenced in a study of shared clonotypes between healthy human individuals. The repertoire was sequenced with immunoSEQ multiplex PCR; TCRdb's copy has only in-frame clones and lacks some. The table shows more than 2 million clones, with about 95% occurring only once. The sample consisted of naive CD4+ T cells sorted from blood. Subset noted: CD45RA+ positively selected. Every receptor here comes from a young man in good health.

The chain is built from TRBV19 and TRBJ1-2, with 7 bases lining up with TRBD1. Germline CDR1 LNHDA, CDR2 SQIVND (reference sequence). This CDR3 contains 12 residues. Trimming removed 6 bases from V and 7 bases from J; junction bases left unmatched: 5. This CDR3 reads CASRGQYGGYTF. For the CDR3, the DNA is TGTGCCAGTAGGGGACAGTACGGTGGCTACACCTTC.

The CDR3 region has the DNA TGTGCTAGTGAATCAGGGGATGAGACCCAGTACTTC. Translating it yields CASESGDETQYF. The chain employs TRBV12-5 and TRBJ2-5, with a weak D call TRBD1 (6 bases). Germline CDR1 LGHNT, CDR2 FRNRAP. V lost 7 bases to trimming and J lost 5 bases, with 11 bases between them. The CDR3 loop spans 12 amino acids.

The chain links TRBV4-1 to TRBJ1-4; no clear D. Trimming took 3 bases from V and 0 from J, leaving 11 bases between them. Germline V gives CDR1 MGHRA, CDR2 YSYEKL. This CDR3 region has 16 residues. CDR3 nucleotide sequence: TGCGCCAGCAGCCAGAGGGTGCTATCAACTAATGAAAAACTGTTTTTT. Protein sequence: CASSQRVLSTNEKLFF.

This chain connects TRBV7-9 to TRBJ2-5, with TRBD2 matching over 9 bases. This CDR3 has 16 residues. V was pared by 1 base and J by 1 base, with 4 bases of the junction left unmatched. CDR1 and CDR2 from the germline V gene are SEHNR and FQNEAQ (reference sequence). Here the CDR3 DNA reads TGTGCCAGCAGCTTAGGGCCACTAGCGGGCCAAGAGACCCAGTACTTC. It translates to CASSLGPLAGQETQYF.

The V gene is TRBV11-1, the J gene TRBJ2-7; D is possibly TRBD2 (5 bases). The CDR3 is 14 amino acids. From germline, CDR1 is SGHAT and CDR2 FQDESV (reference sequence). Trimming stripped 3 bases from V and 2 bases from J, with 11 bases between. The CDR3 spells CASSLRASAYEQYF. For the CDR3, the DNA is TGTGCCAGCAGCTTGAGGGCCTCTGCCTACGAGCAGTACTTC.